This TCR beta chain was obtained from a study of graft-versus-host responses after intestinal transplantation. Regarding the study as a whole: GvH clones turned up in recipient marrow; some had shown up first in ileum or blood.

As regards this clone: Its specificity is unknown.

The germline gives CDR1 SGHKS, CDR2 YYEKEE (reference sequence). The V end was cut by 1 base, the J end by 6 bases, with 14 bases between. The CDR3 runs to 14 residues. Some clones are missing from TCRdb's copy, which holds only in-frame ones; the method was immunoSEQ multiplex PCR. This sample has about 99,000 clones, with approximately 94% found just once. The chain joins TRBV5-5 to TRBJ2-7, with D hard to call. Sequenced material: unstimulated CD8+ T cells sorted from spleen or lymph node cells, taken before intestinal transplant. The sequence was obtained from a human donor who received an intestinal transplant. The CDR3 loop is CASSLTVLYGEQYF. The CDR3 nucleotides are TGTGCCAGCAGCTTGACGGTCCTCTACGGCGAGCAGTACTTC.